This T cell receptor beta chain was recorded in a study of cytomegalovirus exposure and HLA in healthy donors. CDR1 and CDR2 from the germline V gene are GTSNPN and SVGIG (reference sequence). V was pared by 4 bases and J by 4 bases, with 17 bases between. CDR3 length: 15 amino acids. In the PCR, 60 Vbeta and 13 Jbeta primers were used. Repertoires were generated with immunoSEQ multiplex PCR, while TCRdb's copy carries only in-frame clones and drops some. The sample lists about 120,000 clones; roughly 82% were seen once. The sequenced sample was PBMCs. This chain uses TRBV30 with TRBJ1-3; TRBD1 is a possible D gene (6 bases). This sequence was found in a middle-aged woman in good health and CMV-seropositive. The CDR3 loop is CAWTGAKRSGNTIYF. CDR3 bases: TGTGCCTGGACAGGGGCGAAAAGGTCCGGAAACACCATATATTTT. Together with reference TRBV30 and TRBJ1-3, the CDR3 gives the full variable domain: SQTIHQWPATLVQPVGSPLSLECTVEGTSNPNLYWYRQAAGRGLQLLFYSVGIGQISSEVPQNLSASRPQDRQFILSSKKLLLSDSGFYLCAWTGAKRSGNTIYFGEGSWLTVV.